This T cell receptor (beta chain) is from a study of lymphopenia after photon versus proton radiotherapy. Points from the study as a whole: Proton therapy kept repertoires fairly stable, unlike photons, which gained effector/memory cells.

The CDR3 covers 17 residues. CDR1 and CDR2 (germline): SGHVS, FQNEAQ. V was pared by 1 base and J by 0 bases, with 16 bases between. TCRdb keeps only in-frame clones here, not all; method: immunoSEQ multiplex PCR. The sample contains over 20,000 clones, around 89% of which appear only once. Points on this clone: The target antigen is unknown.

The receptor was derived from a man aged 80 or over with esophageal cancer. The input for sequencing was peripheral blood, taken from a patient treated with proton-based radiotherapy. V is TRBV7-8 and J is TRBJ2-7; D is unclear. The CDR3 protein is CASSLVLLIDSSYEQYF. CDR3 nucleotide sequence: TGTGCCAGCAGCTTAGTCCTCCTAATAGATAGCTCCTACGAGCAGTACTTC.